This T cell receptor beta chain appears in the sequencing data of a study of T-cell reconstitution after alpha-beta-depleted transplantation in children. Worth noting for this clonotype: Germline and junction disagree at one end, which may indicate a read error.

Germline loops: CDR1 LNHNV, CDR2 YYDKDF (reference sequence). This CDR3 is 15 amino acids long. It was with unique molecular identifiers that the TCRbeta library was prepared. TCRdb processed the PCR reads anew with MiXCR; each CDR3 protein has one entry. The table lists hundreds of thousands of distinct CDR3 sequences, about 17% of them singletons, with 25% to 35% in the top ten. This receptor was obtained from a boy in the first two years of life who had a stem cell transplant for Wiskott-Aldrich syndrome, so the T cells may come from the graft donor. Sequencing was performed on PBMCs, mostly from graft donor cells, taken 360 days after TCRalphabeta/CD19-depleted stem cell transplant. The chain joins TRBV15 to TRBJ1-1, with 7 bases fitting TRBD1. CDR3: CATIRTGGYSTEAFF. CDR3 DNA sequence: TGTGCTACCATCAGGACAGGAGGGTACTCCACTGAAGCTTTCTTT.